This T cell receptor (beta chain) was sequenced in a study of identical twins. V was shortened by 6 bases and J by 7 bases, with 11 bases between the two germline ends. The CDR3 has 11 residues. CDR1 and CDR2 (germline): SGHTS, YDEGEE. From the 5' RACE reads, TCRdb called clonotypes with MiXCR, one entry per CDR3 protein. Of 650,000 to 750,000 distinct CDR3 sequences detected, approximately 22% appear once; the ten largest clones hold approximately 4.3%. This sample was shared with a second study, whose subject was T cells expressing NK-cell markers.

The TCR originated in a woman aged 18 to 35 in good health. The sample taken for sequencing was PBMCs. V is TRBV5-8 and J is TRBJ2-7; unclear D gene. The CDR3 DNA reads as TGTGCCAGCACCCCTGTTCAGGAGCAGTACTTC. Residues: CASTPVQEQYF.